This TCR beta chain was identified in a study of blood T cell repertoires in COVID-19. The protocol was immunoSEQ multiplex PCR, while the TCRdb copy is restricted to in-frame clones and leaves out a portion. Among about 290,000 clones listed, under 90% were seen once. Germline values: CDR1 KGHSH, CDR2 LQKENI. Trimming took 0 bases from V and 4 from J, leaving 16 bases between them. CDR3 length: 17 amino acids. This clonotype was obtained from a woman between 25 and 40 years old with COVID-19, enrolled during active disease. The chain couples TRBV18 to TRBJ2-1; maybe TRBD2 (6 bases). Sample: peripheral blood. The CDR3 protein is CASSPPRSGGNYNEQFF. Written as DNA, the CDR3 is TGTGCCAGCTCACCACCGAGGAGTGGGGGGAATTACAATGAGCAGTTCTTC.